This TCR beta chain was sequenced for a study of blood T cell repertoires in COVID-19. Study as a whole: From T cells, B-cell-depleted T cells, or PBMCs came the material, which was cDNA or gDNA.

Germline CDR1 and CDR2: WSHSY and SAAADI. CDR3 length equals 17 residues. V was clipped by 1 base and J by 8 bases; unmatched bases: 13. Original data processing: Estimated nucleated cell counts came from reference gene primer amplification. Clones were read by immunoSEQ multiplex PCR, and TCRdb kept only the in-frame ones, dropping some. That table furnishes V, J and clone size, whereas the DNA furnished D and trimming. The data contain under 40,000 clones, 87% of them singletons. Sequencing used peripheral blood. The chain recombines TRBV10-2 with TRBJ2-1; 8 nucleotides line up with TRBD2. The sequence was obtained from a man in his 60s with active COVID-19. Here the CDR3 reads CASSEFSAKRGGHEQFF. CDR3 sequence (DNA): TGCGCCAGCAGTGAGTTTAGCGCGAAACGGGGGGGCCATGAGCAGTTCTTC.